The 2 T cell receptor beta chains below were found in one sample sequenced in a study of blood T cell repertoires in COVID-19. Only in-frame clones appear in the TCRdb table, and some are missing; sequencing was by immunoSEQ multiplex PCR. The sample has a few hundred thousand clones; about nine tenths are singletons. The source material was PBMCs or T cells enriched from blood (not recorded which). The receptors originated from a man aged 25 to 40 who had recovered from COVID-19.

This chain links TRBV11-3 with TRBJ2-5; D possibly corresponds to TRBD1 (6 bases). The CDR3 spans 16 residues. CDR1 is SGHNT and CDR2 is YENEEA in the germline V gene. Trimming cost V 1 base and J 1 base, with 13 bases left between them. The CDR3: CASSLGLRDTQETQYF. The CDR3 nucleotides are TGTGCCAGCAGCTTAGGGCTCCGGGACACCCAAGAGACCCAGTACTTC.

Note on this clone: Within the sample, other DNA sequences also encode this same CDR3. V gene TRBV7-2 combines with J gene TRBJ2-1; 10 positions match TRBD2. This CDR3 contains 15 residues. Germline values: CDR1 SGHTA, CDR2 FQGNSA. The V gene end was trimmed by 4 bases and the J gene end by 0 bases; junction bases not matched to a gene: 0. CDR3 protein: CASSSSGGSYNEQFF. Written as DNA, the CDR3 is TGTGCCAGCAGCTCTAGCGGGGGCTCCTACAATGAGCAGTTCTTC.